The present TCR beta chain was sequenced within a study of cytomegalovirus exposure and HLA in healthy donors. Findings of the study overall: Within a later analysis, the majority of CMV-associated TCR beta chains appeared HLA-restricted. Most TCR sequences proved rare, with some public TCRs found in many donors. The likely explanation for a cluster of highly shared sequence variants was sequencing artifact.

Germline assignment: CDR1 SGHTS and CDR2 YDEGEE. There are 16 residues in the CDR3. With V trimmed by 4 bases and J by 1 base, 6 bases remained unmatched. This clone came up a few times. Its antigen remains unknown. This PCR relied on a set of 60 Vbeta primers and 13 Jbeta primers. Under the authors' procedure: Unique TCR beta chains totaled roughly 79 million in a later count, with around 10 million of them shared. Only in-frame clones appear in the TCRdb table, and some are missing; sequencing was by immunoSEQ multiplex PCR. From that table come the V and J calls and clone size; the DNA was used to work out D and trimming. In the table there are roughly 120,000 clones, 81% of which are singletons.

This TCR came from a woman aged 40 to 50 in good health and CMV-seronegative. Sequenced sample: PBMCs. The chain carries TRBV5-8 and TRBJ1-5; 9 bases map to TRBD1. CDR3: CASSNYRGQSNQPQHF. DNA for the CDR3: TGTGCCAGCAGCAACTACAGGGGGCAGAGCAATCAGCCCCAGCATTTT.